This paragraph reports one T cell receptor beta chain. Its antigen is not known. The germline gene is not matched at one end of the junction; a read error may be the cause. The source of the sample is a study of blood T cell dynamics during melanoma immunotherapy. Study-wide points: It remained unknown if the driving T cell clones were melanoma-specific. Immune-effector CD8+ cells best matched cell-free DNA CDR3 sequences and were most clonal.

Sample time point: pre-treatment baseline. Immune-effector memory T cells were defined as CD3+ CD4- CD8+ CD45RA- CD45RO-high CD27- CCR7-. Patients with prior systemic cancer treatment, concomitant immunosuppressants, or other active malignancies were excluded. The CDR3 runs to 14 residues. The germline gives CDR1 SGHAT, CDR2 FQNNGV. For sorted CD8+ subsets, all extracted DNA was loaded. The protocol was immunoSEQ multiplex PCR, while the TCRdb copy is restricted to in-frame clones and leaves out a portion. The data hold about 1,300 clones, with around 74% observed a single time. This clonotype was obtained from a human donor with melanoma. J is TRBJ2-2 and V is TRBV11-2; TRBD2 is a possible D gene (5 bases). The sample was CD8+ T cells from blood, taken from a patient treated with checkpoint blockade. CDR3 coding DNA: TGTGCCAGCAGCCTAGACGGGGACACCGGGGAGCTGTTTTTT. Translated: CASSLDGDTGELFF.